Shown below are 22 T cell receptor beta chains from a single sample sequenced in a study of cytomegalovirus exposure and HLA in healthy donors. Primers for the PCR totalled 60 Vbeta and 13 Jbeta. The table came from immunoSEQ multiplex PCR; TCRdb's copy has only in-frame clones and leaves some out. In total, the table holds 110,000 to 150,000 clones. Sample: PBMCs. Receptors originate from a male donor in good health and CMV-seronegative.

The chain couples TRBV6-5 to TRBJ1-2; TRBD1 aligns across 7 bases. This CDR3 has 15 amino acids. Per the germline V gene, CDR1 is MNHEY and CDR2 is SVGAGI. V was pared by 6 bases and J by 5 bases, with 12 bases of the junction left unmatched. The CDR3 here is CASSPVDRVGYGYTF. The DNA of the CDR3 is TGTGCCAGCAGCCCCGTCGACAGGGTAGGGTATGGCTACACCTTC.

The chain carries TRBV6-1 and TRBJ1-5; D is perhaps TRBD1 (5 bases). Trimming took 2 bases from V and 7 from J, leaving 15 bases between them. The CDR3 is 15 amino acids. Germline lookup yields CDR1 MNHNS and CDR2 SASEGT. CDR3 sequence: CASSEPAGPRQPQHF. The CDR3 DNA reads as TGTGCCAGCAGTGAACCCGCAGGGCCCAGGCAGCCCCAGCATTTT.

CDR3 loop: CASSHLAGPYNEQFF. For the CDR3, the DNA is TGTGCCAGCAGCCATCTAGCGGGCCCATACAATGAGCAGTTCTTC. The rearrangement links TRBV11-1 to TRBJ2-1, with TRBD2 matching 8 bases. This CDR3 contains 15 residues. CDR1 and CDR2 from the germline V gene are SGHAT and FQDESV (reference sequence). V dropped 5 bases and J dropped 4; count of bases not matched to a gene: 7.

The chain is built from TRBV18 and TRBJ1-1; TRBD1 is a possible D gene (5 bases). V shed 2 bases and J shed 6 bases, with 13 bases lying between them. Germline CDR1 KGHSH, CDR2 LQKENI. This CDR3 spans 14 amino acids. The CDR3, as DNA: TGTGCCAGCTCACCAGAGGCGGGGCTCGCTGAAGCTTTCTTT. It codes for CASSPEAGLAEAFF.

The chain couples TRBV7-6 to TRBJ2-7, with D possibly matching TRBD1 (5 bases). CDR1 SGHVS and CDR2 FNYEAQ come from the germline V gene. This CDR3 is 15 amino acids long. V lost 1 base and J 6 bases, leaving 16 bases between the germline ends. CDR3 DNA sequence: TGTGCCAGCAGCTTAGTTGACAGTGAGCTCGGCGAGCAGTACTTC. Translating gives CASSLVDSELGEQYF.

The CDR3 region is CASRKTGGSGDTQYF. The CDR3 region has the DNA TGTGCCAGCAGGAAGACAGGGGGCTCGGGAGATACGCAGTATTTT. V usage is TRBV11-2 and J usage is TRBJ2-3; 10 positions agree with TRBD1. Germline CDR1 is SGHAT and CDR2 is FQNNGV. This CDR3 region has 15 residues. J lost 5 bases, V lost 6 bases, and 8 bases had no gene match.

This chain uses TRBV15 with TRBJ1-5, with a tentative D call TRBD1 (5 bases). The V gene lost 5 bases and the J gene lost 7 bases, with 21 bases spanning the gap. This CDR3 contains 16 residues. CDR1 and CDR2 (germline): LNHNV, YYDKDF (reference sequence). The CDR3 sequence is CATSFQRADMGQPQHF. The CDR3 nucleotides read TGTGCCACCAGCTTCCAGCGTGCGGACATGGGACAGCCCCAGCATTTT.

The chain uses TRBV7-6 and TRBJ2-1; D is unclear. Trimming took off 1 base at V and 9 bases at J, with 13 bases between the two ends. This CDR3 contains 14 residues. Per germline, CDR1 SGHVS and CDR2 FNYEAQ. The CDR3 protein is CASSLERNQPEQFF. CDR3 nucleotide sequence: TGTGCCAGCAGCTTAGAGCGTAATCAACCTGAGCAGTTCTTC. The full variable domain, in which reference TRBV7-6 and TRBJ2-1 provide the parts outside the CDR3, is GAGVSQSPRYKVTKRGQDVALRCDPISGHVSLYWYRQALGQGPEFLTYFNYEAQQDKSGLPNDRFSAERPEGSISTLTIQRTEQRDSAMYRCASSLERNQPEQFFGPGTRLTVL.

The rearrangement joins TRBV5-4 to TRBJ1-2, with 8 bases lining up with TRBD1. With 1 base clipped from V and 8 bases from J, the junction kept 10 bases outside the gene matches. Germline loops: CDR1 SGHNT, CDR2 YYREEE (reference sequence). The CDR3 totals 15 residues. In DNA, the CDR3 is TGTGCCAGCAGCTTGTCCGCCAGGGGGCAAGGAGGCTACACCTTC. Translation: CASSLSARGQGGYTF.

The rearrangement joins TRBV7-9 to TRBJ1-1, with a tentative D call TRBD1 (6 bases). In germline, CDR1 is SEHNR, CDR2 FQNEAQ (reference sequence). The CDR3 has 15 residues. Trimming cost V 1 base and J 1 base, with 10 bases left between them. The CDR3 protein is CASSLDRVANTEAFF. The DNA for the CDR3 is TGTGCCAGCAGCTTAGACAGGGTCGCGAACACTGAAGCTTTCTTT.

The rearrangement uses TRBV13 and TRBJ1-2; no firm D call. The CDR3 is 14 residues long. V was trimmed by 2 bases and J by 4 bases, leaving 11 bases between them. CDR1 is PRHDT, CDR2 FYEKMQ, per germline (reference sequence). The CDR3 region has the DNA TGTGCCAGCAGCTTAACCCGGGGTTCCTATGGCTACACCTTC. Its translation is CASSLTRGSYGYTF. Based on the CDR3 plus reference TRBV13 and TRBJ1-2, the full variable domain is AAGVIQSPRHLIKEKRETATLKCYPIPRHDTVYWYQQGPGQDPQFLISFYEKMQSDKGSIPDRFSAQQFSDYHSELNMSSLELGDSALYFCASSLTRGSYGYTFGSGTRLTVV.

The rearrangement joins TRBV6-5 to TRBJ2-7; 7 bases fit TRBD1. CDR1 and CDR2 from the germline V gene are MNHEY and SVGAGI. The V segment lost 6 bases and the J segment 3 bases; nucleotides outside the gene matches: 8. This CDR3 is built from 14 residues. The CDR3 region has the DNA TGTGCCAGCAGCCACGGACAGGAGAACTACGAGCAGTACTTC. It specifies CASSHGQENYEQYF.

About this clone itself: Other DNA sequences in the sample encode the same CDR3. This chain joins TRBV7-9 and TRBJ1-1; D is unresolved. This CDR3 contains 13 residues. Looked up from germline, CDR1 is SEHNR and CDR2 is FQNEAQ (reference sequence). V lost 5 bases and J lost 3, with 10 bases in between. The CDR3 nucleotides are TGTGCCAGCAGCCTCACCGGGGACACTGAAGCTTTCTTT. Protein: CASSLTGDTEAFF.

V and J are TRBV6-5 and TRBJ2-7; 8 bases align to TRBD1. After removal of 6 bases from V and 4 bases from J, the junction contained 8 bases not matched to a gene. The CDR3 covers 14 residues. The germline V gene has CDR1 MNHEY and CDR2 SVGAGI. This chain's CDR3 is CASRLDRGRYEQYF. The CDR3 region has the DNA TGTGCCAGCAGACTCGACAGGGGCAGGTACGAGCAGTACTTC.

V and J are TRBV6-5 and TRBJ1-5; D remains unclear. CDR1 and CDR2 (germline): MNHEY, SVGAGI. Trimming removed 6 bases from V and 6 bases from J, with 12 bases in between. The CDR3 contains 13 residues. CDR3 residues: CASRQTPGQPQHF. The CDR3 bases are TGTGCCAGCAGGCAGACACCCGGTCAGCCCCAGCATTTT.

The genes are TRBV7-2 and TRBJ1-4; a possible D gene is TRBD1 (6 bases). This CDR3 is 15 amino acids long. Trimming removed 5 bases from V and 8 bases from J, with 18 bases in between. Germline lookup yields CDR1 SGHTA and CDR2 FQGNSA. CDR3 sequence reads: CASSPTPGTSEKLFF. The CDR3 DNA reads TGTGCCAGCAGCCCAACCCCCGGGACATCGGAAAAACTGTTTTTT.

This chain uses TRBV9 with TRBJ1-1; D is undetermined. The CDR3 is made up of 12 amino acids. Deletions cut 3 bases from V and 1 base from J, with 4 bases between. Germline V gene sequence: CDR1 SGDLS, CDR2 YYNGEE. Written as DNA, the CDR3 is TGTGCCAGCAGCGACAAGAACACTGAAGCTTTCTTT. Protein product: CASSDKNTEAFF.

The chain uses TRBV5-1 and TRBJ2-2, with 7 bases fitting TRBD1. CDR1 and CDR2 (germline): SGHRS, YFSETQ. The trim removed 4 bases at V and 5 bases at J, leaving 8 bases unmatched. CDR3 length equals 15 residues. This CDR3 reads CASSPRTGVTGELFF. The CDR3 nucleotides read TGCGCCAGCAGCCCAAGGACAGGCGTAACCGGGGAGCTGTTTTTT.

V and J are TRBV7-2 and TRBJ1-1; D gene ambiguous. The CDR3 length is 15 residues. V lost 1 base and J 5 bases, leaving 14 bases between the germline ends. Germline values: CDR1 SGHTA, CDR2 FQGNSA. DNA of the CDR3: TGTGCCAGCAGCTTAGACAGACGAACAATGACTGAAGCTTTCTTT. It specifies CASSLDRRTMTEAFF.

The chain has TRBV4-3 and TRBJ2-1; D remains ambiguous. Germline V gene data show CDR1 as LGHNA and CDR2 as YSLEER. V lost 2 bases to trimming and J lost 6 bases, with 11 bases between them. This CDR3 has 14 residues. Here the CDR3 reads CASSQIRGSNEQFF. The CDR3 DNA sequence: TGCGCCAGCAGCCAAATCCGAGGAAGCAATGAGCAGTTCTTC.

The V call is TRBV4-3, the J call TRBJ2-2; 7 bases align to TRBD1. The CDR3 loop spans 16 amino acids. The germline V gene encodes CDR1 LGHNA and CDR2 YSLEER. V shed 5 bases, J shed 3 bases, and the junction held 9 bases outside the gene matches. The CDR3 protein is CASSAPGGTYTGELFF. CDR3 sequence (DNA): TGCGCCAGCAGCGCCCCAGGGGGTACTTACACCGGGGAGCTGTTTTTT.

The chain links TRBV18 to TRBJ2-7; D perhaps matches TRBD1 (6 bases). Per germline, CDR1 KGHSH and CDR2 LQKENI. CDR3 length equals 14 residues. V was trimmed by 4 bases and J by 3 bases, leaving 13 bases between them. CDR3 sequence reads: CASSLLTGLYEQYF. The CDR3 DNA reads TGTGCCAGCTCACTCTTGACAGGTCTCTACGAGCAGTACTTC.